This T cell receptor beta chain was recorded in a study of graft-versus-host responses after intestinal transplantation (dated by TCRdb to about 2021). Study-level background: The transplants that recipients got were multivisceral, liver-intestinal, or isolated intestinal. Donor T cell macrochimerism was defined as a peak of at least 4% donor T cells among recipient peripheral blood mononuclear cells. Of the 20 to 25 intestinal transplant recipients enrolled in the cohort, one of whom was a retransplant, a few patients without pretransplant specimens were excluded. Rather than being sequenced by the commercial service, samples from three later patients were sequenced in-house on an Illumina MiSeq and processed with MiXCR. Every recipient was given anti-thymocyte globulin induction, then maintenance tacrolimus and steroids for roughly 3 years. To identify alloreactive clones, pre-transplant mixed lymphocyte reaction products were sequenced and then compared with unstimulated pre-transplant donor and recipient T cells. After intestinal transplantation, graft-versus-host and host-versus-graft alloreactive T cell clones were followed in the graft, circulation and bone marrow using bulk TCR-beta CDR3 sequencing. What the authors observed across the whole study: The conclusions were limited by the relatively low number and heterogeneity of the intestinal transplant patients. Peak levels of circulating GvH clones were associated with declines in HvG clones early after transplant. High GvH to HvG T cell clonal ratios were observed in the allografts of patients with donor T cell macrochimerism. GvH clones were detected in recipient bone marrow, and some of these GvH clones were observed earlier in ileal mucosa or blood, consistent with an intestinal mucosal origin.

Library creation used the immunoSEQ multiplex PCR assay. For most patients, high-throughput TCR-beta CDR3 sequencing of genomic DNA was performed by Adaptive Biotechnologies. As for the authors' bioinformatics: TCR sequencing data were retrieved from Adaptive's ImmunoSEQ software for roughly 20 patients, whereas three other patients were processed with MiXCR and VDJtools. CDR3 nucleotide sequences shared by donor and recipient were removed because the origin of these sequences could not be assigned. At least 2-fold expansion over unstimulated cells and a minimum CFSE-low frequency of 0.002% (template counts) or 0.001% (read counts) were required for clones to be classified as alloreactive. A clone was considered mappable if detected in the sequenced pre-transplant spleen, lymph node, or MLR CFSE-low populations of the donor or recipient. Cumulative frequency of alloreactive clones was calculated as a percentage of all sequences weighted by copy number. Imported from immuneACCESS, the table was reduced by TCRdb to in-frame sequences with V and J called. These copies leave out some clones; in studies compared against another copy, an unresolved V gene accounts for under half, and the cause of the remainder is not known. Clone size and the V and J calls come from that table; the DNA yielded D and trimming. The sample data list around 17,000 clones, and over 70% of these were observed just once. The ten largest account for roughly 6% of the sample.

CDR1 and CDR2 are read off the germline V gene as MDHEN and SYDVKM. Measured from the cysteine to the phenylalanine, the CDR3 is 17 residues long. Only CDR3 DNA is held: 51 bases, read in frame from base 1. V lost 2 bases and J lost 6 bases, and the count of bases not matched to a germline gene is 14. Points on this clone: Its antigen remains undetermined. Base qualities are not recorded, but no much larger clone differs from it by a single base.

Blood samples were collected up to 4 times in the first month after transplant and then at least monthly when available. The V and J genes are TRBV28 and TRBJ2-7; 9 bases in the junction line up with TRBD2. This material consisted of PBMCs, taken 110 days after intestinal transplant. The TCR was taken from a human patient who received an intestinal transplant, so some T cells may come from the graft donor. The CDR3 is CASSLITSGLRGPEQYF. The DNA is as follows: TGTGCCAGCAGTTTAATTACTAGCGGGTTAAGGGGGCCCGAGCAGTACTTC.